The 16 T cell receptor beta chains below were found in one sample sequenced in a study of blood T cell repertoires in COVID-19. The protocol was immunoSEQ multiplex PCR, while the TCRdb copy is restricted to in-frame clones and leaves out a portion. The data contain roughly 93,000 clones, approximately 90% of them seen just once; the ten biggest clones take up 8% to 10%. The sample taken for sequencing was peripheral blood. The receptors were gathered from a man in his forties or fifties with acute or convalescent COVID-19.

The genes are TRBV19 and TRBJ1-1, with D tentatively TRBD1 (6 bases). CDR1 LNHDA and CDR2 SQIVND come from the germline V gene (reference sequence). V lost 8 bases to trimming and J lost 0 bases, with 13 bases between them. The CDR3 has 14 residues. CDR3 in DNA: TGTGCCAGTTCGGGACAAATCATGAACACTGAAGCTTTCTTT. Residues: CASSGQIMNTEAFF.

The chain joins TRBV20-1 to TRBJ2-2; possibly TRBD2 for D (5 bases). Trimming took off 6 bases at V and 4 bases at J, with 6 bases between the two ends. Looked up from germline, CDR1 is DFQATT and CDR2 is SNEGSKA (reference sequence). The CDR3 loop spans 11 amino acids. Here the CDR3 reads CSAEGTGELFF. The CDR3 DNA reads as TGCAGTGCCGAGGGCACCGGGGAGCTGTTTTTT.

V and J are TRBV18 and TRBJ2-7; 8 positions agree with TRBD2. The CDR3 extends over 13 amino acids. Germline CDR1 and CDR2: KGHSH and LQKENI. Germline trimming cut 6 bases from V and 7 bases from J; bases unmatched to any gene: 8. The CDR3 sequence is CASSTGGAKEQYV. CDR3 nucleotides: TGTGCCAGCTCCACCGGGGGGGCGAAAGAGCAGTACGTC.

The chain recombines TRBV14 with TRBJ2-1, with 10 bases aligning to TRBD2. CDR3 size: 15 residues. Germline CDR1 reads SGHDN; CDR2 reads FVKESK. V lost 1 base, J lost 6 bases, and 3 bases stayed unmatched. CDR3 bases: TGTGCCAGCAGCCAAGCTAGCGGGGGCCCCAATGAGCAGTTCTTC. It codes for CASSQASGGPNEQFF.

The rearrangement joins TRBV30 to TRBJ1-4; D might be TRBD1 (6 bases). There are 15 residues in the CDR3. Trimming took off 5 bases at V and 10 bases at J, with 23 bases between the two ends. CDR1 is GTSNPN, CDR2 SVGIG, per germline (reference sequence). The CDR3 here is CAWGTGGGGFRKLFF. The CDR3 DNA sequence: TGTGCCTGGGGAACGGGAGGAGGGGGGTTTCGAAAACTGTTTTTT.

The chain couples TRBV6-1 to TRBJ1-2, with D perhaps matching TRBD1 (5 bases). Germline loops: CDR1 MNHNS, CDR2 SASEGT. The CDR3 is made up of 13 amino acids. V lost 1 base to trimming and J lost 7 bases, with 10 bases between them. The CDR3 is CASSEVGGGGYTF. In DNA, the CDR3 is TGTGCCAGCAGTGAAGTCGGGGGAGGTGGCTACACCTTC.

The V gene is TRBV10-3, the J gene TRBJ2-2, with D perhaps TRBD1 (6 bases). V was trimmed by 4 bases and J by 3 bases, leaving 12 bases between them. Germline V gene data show CDR1 as ENHRY and CDR2 as SYGVKD. This CDR3 contains 15 residues. CDR3 DNA sequence: TGTGCCATCAGTGTATCCGCAGGGGACACCGGGGAGCTGTTTTTT. The encoded protein is CAISVSAGDTGELFF.

This chain joins TRBV4-2 and TRBJ2-5; tentative D call: TRBD2 (6 bases). This CDR3 has 17 residues. Germline CDR1 LGHNA, CDR2 YNFKEQ. Trimming took off 0 bases at V and 2 bases at J, with 16 bases between the two ends. CDR3 DNA: TGTGCCAGCAGCCAAGATTGGGTGAGCGGGTATCAAGAGACCCAGTACTTC. Translated, it gives CASSQDWVSGYQETQYF.

The chain joins TRBV7-6 to TRBJ1-4; D gene unclear. There are 15 residues in the CDR3. Germline CDR1 reads SGHVS; CDR2 reads FNYEAQ. Trimming pared 4 bases from V and 8 bases from J, leaving 17 bases between. The CDR3 DNA reads TGTGCCAGCAGCTCCGTGGGCCTGAGCGGGGAAAAACTGTTTTTT. This encodes CASSSVGLSGEKLFF.

The chain has TRBV3-1 (or the pseudogene TRBV3-2) and TRBJ1-2; possible D gene TRBD1, 6 bases. In germline, CDR1 is LGHDT, CDR2 YNNKEL (reference sequence). V was shortened by 5 bases and J by 3 bases, with 16 bases between the two germline ends. The CDR3 runs to 15 residues. CDR3 region: CASSESYREDYGYTF. In DNA form, the CDR3 reads TGTGCCAGCAGCGAGAGTTACAGGGAAGACTATGGCTACACCTTC.

This clone was seen only once. The rearrangement joins TRBV2 to TRBJ1-2; the D gene is possibly TRBD1 (6 bases). The V end lost 5 bases, the J end lost 6 bases, and 13 bases lay between the germline ends. There are 13 residues in the CDR3. The germline V gene encodes CDR1 SNHLY and CDR2 FYNNEI. The CDR3 reads CASSWTEGNGYTF. Here the CDR3 DNA reads TGTGCCAGCAGTTGGACAGAGGGGAATGGCTACACCTTC.

The chain links TRBV6-5 to TRBJ1-2; D is unresolved. Per germline, CDR1 MNHEY and CDR2 SVGAGI. The CDR3 spans 12 residues. CDR3 residues: CVTAKQNYGYTF. CDR3 DNA sequence: TGTGTGACGGCAAAACAGAACTATGGCTACACCTTC.

The gene calls are TRBV7-8 and TRBJ1-1, with 9 bases aligning to TRBD1. The CDR3 length is 13 residues. Germline CDR1 and CDR2: SGHVS and FQNEAQ. V dropped 1 base and J dropped 7; count of bases not matched to a gene: 1. The CDR3, as DNA: TGTGCCAGCAGCTTAGTGGGACAGGGTGAAGCTTTCTTT. This translates into CASSLVGQGEAFF.

This sequence joins TRBV25-1 and TRBJ1-2; maybe TRBD1 (5 bases). Trimming removed 3 bases at V and 8 bases at J, with 13 bases between. Germline V gene lookup returns CDR1 MGHDK and CDR2 SYGVNS. The CDR3 is made up of 13 amino acids. This CDR3 reads CASSDGHLGGYTF. The CDR3, as DNA: TGTGCCAGCAGTGACGGACATCTCGGGGGCTACACCTTC.

This clone appeared once. The chain is built from TRBV4-1 and TRBJ1-1, with 8 nucleotides matching TRBD1. This CDR3 region has 17 residues. The trim removed 1 base at V and 3 bases at J, leaving 10 bases unmatched. The germline V gene encodes CDR1 MGHRA and CDR2 YSYEKL. CDR3 residues: CASSQVGQGARYTEAFF. For the CDR3, the DNA is TGCGCCAGCAGCCAAGTTGGGCAGGGGGCGCGGTACACTGAAGCTTTCTTT.

The chain has TRBV5-4 and TRBJ1-6, with D possibly being TRBD1 (5 bases). The CDR3 length is 16 residues. Per germline, CDR1 SGHNT and CDR2 YYREEE (reference sequence). V was pared by 0 bases and J by 7 bases, with 14 bases between. CDR3 sequence reads: CASSLDINQGNSPLHF. CDR3 sequence (DNA): TGTGCCAGCAGCTTGGATATTAACCAGGGAAATTCACCCCTCCACTTT.